The present entry profiles one T cell receptor beta chain with its context. Its target is unknown. This entry comes from a study of T-cell reconstitution after alpha-beta-depleted transplantation in children. This CDR3 contains 16 residues. V lost 0 bases and J lost 4; bases outside the gene matches: 10. Looked up from germline, CDR1 is DFQATT and CDR2 is SNEGSKA (reference sequence). Preparation of the TCRbeta library involved a method that used unique molecular identifiers. TCRdb processed the PCR reads anew with MiXCR; each CDR3 protein has one entry. Among more than 400,000 distinct CDR3 sequences listed, over 9.5% were seen once. Notes on the study in general: Two months or so post-transplant, alpha-beta T cells reportedly derived from several hundred expanded graft clones.

V gene TRBV20-1 combines with J gene TRBJ2-7, with TRBD2 matching 9 bases. The sequence was collected from a female patient aged 2-10 years who had a stem cell transplant for aplastic anemia, so the T cells may come from the graft donor. This specimen consisted of PBMCs, mostly from graft donor cells, obtained 180 days after TCRalphabeta/CD19-depleted stem cell transplant. The CDR3 reads CSARDLSSGRGYEQYF. CDR3 DNA sequence: TGCAGTGCTAGAGATCTGAGTAGCGGGAGAGGATACGAGCAGTACTTC.